A single sample gave rise to the 32 T cell receptor beta chains below, sequenced in a study of cytomegalovirus exposure and HLA in healthy donors listed by TCRdb under 2017. The library was generated by the immunoSEQ multiplex PCR assay. The multiplex PCR relied on a mix of 60 forward primers for TCR Vbeta segments and 13 reverse primers for TCR Jbeta segments. TCRdb carries this immuneACCESS record with in-frame sequences only. Its versions omit some clonotypes, under half of them owing to an unresolved V gene in the studies checked, with the rest unexplained. The sample table contains around 99,000 clones; only one count was recorded for 73% of them. 7.8% of the sample lies in the top ten. Sample: PBMCs. The receptors were sampled from a man aged 25-45 years in good health and CMV-seronegative.

This clone came up once. The V call is TRBV23-1, the J call TRBJ2-2, with 7 positions matching TRBD1. TRBV23-1 is assigned to the ORF class and has an uncertain function. The CDR3 spans 17 residues. V gave up 4 bases and J gave up 2 bases; unmatched junction bases: 10. CDR3 coding DNA: TGCGCCAGCAGTCCGAAAGGAGGACAGGTAAACACCGGGGAGCTGTTTTTT. Its protein product is CASSPKGGQVNTGELFF.

This chain connects TRBV30 to TRBJ1-5; D call uncertain. The CDR3 has 13 amino acids. V lost 4 bases and J 3 bases, leaving 10 bases between the germline ends. Germline V gene sequence: CDR1 GTSNPN, CDR2 SVGIG (reference sequence). CDR3 in DNA: TGTGCCTGGACCCGGGATTCCAATCAGCCCCAGCATTTT. Encoded protein: CAWTRDSNQPQHF.

The CDR3: CASSYLRSANTGELFF. CDR3 DNA: TGTGCCAGCAGTTACCTCCGGTCCGCGAACACCGGGGAGCTGTTTTTT. The chain couples TRBV6-5 to TRBJ2-2; D unresolved. This CDR3 has 16 residues. The ends were cut back, 2 bases at V and 0 bases at J, with 10 bases in the middle. CDR1 is MNHEY and CDR2 is SVGAGI in the germline V gene.

This chain connects TRBV15 to TRBJ2-1, with a weak D call TRBD1 (6 bases). The length of the CDR3 is 20 residues. V gave up 1 base and J gave up 4 bases, with 26 bases separating them. CDR1 and CDR2 from the germline V gene are LNHNV and YYDKDF (reference sequence). CDR3: CATSRAQVRDILLAYNEQFF. In DNA form, the CDR3 reads TGTGCCACCAGCAGAGCTCAGGTCCGGGACATCCTACTGGCTTACAATGAGCAGTTCTTC.

This chain uses TRBV28 with TRBJ1-1; D remains unclear. The germline gives CDR1 MDHEN, CDR2 SYDVKM. The CDR3 is 15 amino acids. Trimming shortened V by 5 bases and J by 1 base, and 14 bases separated the two germline ends. The CDR3 nucleotides are TGTGCCAGCAGTGCATGGGAGGCCGGGAACACTGAAGCTTTCTTT. The encoded protein is CASSAWEAGNTEAFF.

The chain joins TRBV6-5 to TRBJ1-1; a weak D match, TRBD1 (5 bases). Trimming removed 3 bases at V and 2 bases at J, with 10 bases between. CDR3 length equals 14 residues. The germline V gene encodes CDR1 MNHEY and CDR2 SVGAGI. CDR3 sequence reads: CASSYGTVNTEAFF. The CDR3 DNA reads as TGTGCCAGCAGTTATGGGACTGTAAACACTGAAGCTTTCTTT.

V gene TRBV7-3 combines with J gene TRBJ2-2; 8 bases align to TRBD2. The V and J ends lost 6 bases and 3 bases, in that order; junction bases with no gene match: 6. The germline gives CDR1 SGHTA, CDR2 FQGTGA. This CDR3 contains 15 residues. Here the CDR3 reads CASRGVGGDTGELFF. The CDR3 region has the DNA TGTGCCAGCAGGGGAGTCGGGGGGGACACCGGGGAGCTGTTTTTT. Full variable domain (rest looked up from reference TRBV7-3 and TRBJ2-2): GAGVSQTPSNKVTEKGKYVELRCDPISGHTALYWYRQSLGQGPEFLIYFQGTGAADDSGLPNDRFFAVRPEGSVSTLKIQRTERGDSAVYLCASRGVGGDTGELFFGEGSRLTVL.

The chain employs TRBV7-9 and TRBJ2-5; TRBD2 is a possible D gene (5 bases). V was cut by 4 bases and J by 5 bases, with 11 bases left in between. The CDR3 contains 13 residues. CDR1 and CDR2 (germline): SEHNR, FQNEAQ (reference sequence). CDR3 protein: CASSSRSGETQYF. CDR3 bases: TGTGCCAGCAGCTCCAGATCGGGGGAGACCCAGTACTTC.

This clone was found once. The chain joins TRBV28 to TRBJ2-7, with TRBD2 matching 8 bases. The CDR3 spans 14 residues. Germline CDR1 reads MDHEN; CDR2 reads SYDVKM. V shed 2 bases and J 2 bases; nucleotides not matched to a gene: 2. The CDR3 DNA follows: TGTGCCAGCAGTTTACTAGCGGGTACCTACGAGCAGTACTTC. This encodes CASSLLAGTYEQYF.

J is TRBJ2-5 and V is TRBV11-1; no clear D gene. This CDR3 contains 14 residues. The V end lost 1 base, the J end lost 4 bases, and 10 bases lay between the germline ends. Germline CDR1 is SGHAT and CDR2 is FQDESV (reference sequence). Here the CDR3 reads CASSLGYPRETQYF. CDR3 DNA: TGTGCCAGCAGCTTAGGTTATCCGCGAGAGACCCAGTACTTC. Looking up the rest from reference TRBV11-1 and TRBJ2-5 gives the full variable domain: EAEVAQSPRYKITEKSQAVAFWCDPISGHATLYWYRQILGQGPELLVQFQDESVVDDSQLPKDRFSAERLKGVDSTLKIQPAELGDSAMYLCASSLGYPRETQYFGPGTRLLVL.

This rearrangement joins TRBV7-9 to TRBJ1-2; D ambiguous. Germline lookup yields CDR1 SEHNR and CDR2 FQNEAQ (reference sequence). The CDR3 is 13 amino acids. V shed 5 bases and J shed 4 bases, with 11 bases lying between them. CDR3 loop: CASSPSGFYGYTF. The DNA of the CDR3 is TGTGCCAGCAGCCCCTCGGGGTTCTATGGCTACACCTTC.

The V call is TRBV18, the J call TRBJ1-3; weak D call: TRBD1 (5 bases). The CDR3 loop spans 15 amino acids. The germline V gene encodes CDR1 KGHSH and CDR2 LQKENI. The V and J ends lost 3 bases and 4 bases respectively, with 13 bases between them. The CDR3 region has the DNA TGTGCCAGCTCACCGATTGGGGCTGACGGAAACACCATATATTTT. The encoded protein is CASSPIGADGNTIYF.

The chain joins TRBV2 to TRBJ1-1; 7 bases are a match to TRBD1. CDR1 is SNHLY, CDR2 FYNNEI, per germline. CDR3 length: 13 residues. After removal of 0 bases from V and 11 bases from J, the junction contained 6 bases not matched to a gene. Here the CDR3 DNA reads TGTGCCAGCAGTGAAGCGGCGCAGGGGGATGCTTTCTTT. This encodes CASSEAAQGDAFF. Variable domain in full (rest from reference TRBV2 and TRBJ1-1): EPEVTQTPSHQVTQMGQEVILRCVPISNHLYFYWYRQILGQKVEFLVSFYNNEISEKSEIFDDQFSVERPDGSNFTLKIRSTKLEDSAMYFCASSEAAQGDAFFGQGTRLTVV.

This clone has a handful of counts. The chain is built from TRBV6-6 and TRBJ2-1; D unclear. The CDR3 has 13 amino acids. V lost 0 bases and J 7 bases, leaving 7 bases between the germline ends. Germline V CDR1 and CDR2: MNHNY, SVGAGI (reference sequence). CDR3: CASSYSTRNEQFF. The CDR3, as DNA: TGTGCCAGCAGTTACTCGACCAGGAATGAGCAGTTCTTC.

The chain couples TRBV7-9 to TRBJ2-7; 8 nucleotides match TRBD1. CDR1 and CDR2 (germline): SEHNR, FQNEAQ (reference sequence). Trimming took 1 base from V and 5 from J; bases not matched to a gene: 7. The CDR3 extends over 15 amino acids. The CDR3 region is CASSLDGTGFDEQYF. The CDR3 DNA is TGTGCCAGCAGCTTAGATGGGACAGGCTTCGACGAGCAGTACTTC.

Of note for this clone: At one end, the junction sequence differs from germline, possibly due to a read error. This sample also contains other DNA sequences that code for the same CDR3. V usage is TRBV28 and J usage is TRBJ1-2; D may be TRBD1 (5 bases). The V gene's germline CDR1 is MDHEN and CDR2 SYDVKM. The CDR3 has 13 amino acids. The CDR3 spells CASSPRTLYGYTF. The DNA for the CDR3 is TGCGCCAGCAGTCCAAGGACACTGTATGGCTACACCTTC.

This chain joins TRBV2 and TRBJ1-3, with 7 bases that match TRBD1. Germline CDR1 and CDR2: SNHLY and FYNNEI. V lost 7 bases, J lost 4 bases, and 10 bases stayed unmatched. This CDR3 has 15 amino acids. The CDR3 DNA reads as TGTGCCAGCACCCTAGGACAGGTCGGGGGAAACACCATATATTTT. This codes for CASTLGQVGGNTIYF.

The chain is built from TRBV7-8 and TRBJ1-5, with 7 positions matching TRBD1. Germline V CDR1 and CDR2: SGHVS, FQNEAQ. The CDR3 length is 16 residues. V gave up 1 base and J gave up 1 base; unmatched junction bases: 4. CDR3 amino acids: CASSLGGTESNQPQHF. For the CDR3, the DNA is TGTGCCAGCAGCTTAGGAGGGACAGAAAGCAATCAGCCCCAGCATTTT.

The chain combines TRBV27 with TRBJ2-7, with TRBD1 matching 7 bases. Germline V lookup: CDR1 MNHEY, CDR2 SMNVEV (reference sequence). CDR3 size: 14 residues. V lost 4 bases, J lost 4 bases, and 7 bases stayed unmatched. CDR3: CASSSLDRDYEQYF. The CDR3 nucleotides are TGTGCCAGCAGTTCCCTTGACAGGGATTACGAGCAGTACTTC.

About this clone: At the DNA level, this CDR3 is encoded by other sequences in the same sample as well. V is TRBV27 and J is TRBJ2-4, with TRBD2 identical over 13 bases. Germline values: CDR1 MNHEY, CDR2 SMNVEV (reference sequence). The ends lost 8 bases at V and 3 bases at J; junction bases unmatched: 13. The CDR3 covers 18 residues. The CDR3 region has the DNA TGTGCCAGCGGCGAGCGGGTACTAGCGGGAGGGGTCAAAAACATTCAGTACTTC. Translating gives CASGERVLAGGVKNIQYF.

The V call is TRBV29-1, the J call TRBJ1-5; D not certain. The CDR3 sequence is 12 residues long. Germline V CDR1 and CDR2: SQVTM, ANQGSEA. Deletions cut 4 bases from V and 6 bases from J, with 10 bases between. The CDR3 DNA sequence: TGCAGCGTTGTAATAGGGAGTCAGCCCCAGCATTTT. Encoded protein: CSVVIGSQPQHF.

This sequence joins TRBV18 and TRBJ2-2; 7 nucleotides match TRBD1. Germline V gives CDR1 KGHSH, CDR2 LQKENI. This CDR3 spans 18 amino acids. Germline trimming cut 3 bases from V and 1 base from J; bases unmatched to any gene: 11. The CDR3 protein is CASSPRVAQGLNTGELFF. In nucleotides, the CDR3 is TGTGCCAGCTCACCCCGGGTGGCACAGGGGCTGAACACCGGGGAGCTGTTTTTT. Looking up the rest from reference TRBV18 and TRBJ2-2 gives the full variable domain: NAGVMQNPRHLVRRRGQEARLRCSPMKGHSHVYWYRQLPEEGLKFMVYLQKENIIDESGMPKERFSAEFPKEGPSILRIQQVVRGDSAAYFCASSPRVAQGLNTGELFFGEGSRLTVL.

This clone was counted only a few times. The V gene is TRBV15, the J gene TRBJ1-5; 7 bases are a match to TRBD1. V lost 0 bases and J lost 6; bases outside the gene matches: 5. Germline-derived CDR1 and CDR2 are LNHNV and YYDKDF (reference sequence). This CDR3 is 15 amino acids long. CDR3 region: CATSRETGPGQPQHF. DNA for the CDR3: TGTGCCACCAGCAGAGAGACAGGGCCGGGTCAGCCCCAGCATTTT.

The genes are TRBV10-3 and TRBJ2-3; 7 bases map to TRBD2. J gave up 2 bases and V 6 bases, and 5 bases lay outside the gene matches. This CDR3 is 14 amino acids long. Germline V gene lookup returns CDR1 ENHRY and CDR2 SYGVKD. CDR3 nucleotides: TGTGCCATCAGCAGCGGGACCAACACAGATACGCAGTATTTT. It translates to CAISSGTNTDTQYF.

The V and J genes are TRBV10-3 and TRBJ2-7; 10 bases line up with TRBD1. Germline loops: CDR1 ENHRY, CDR2 SYGVKD. Trimming at V came to 5 bases and at J to 6 bases, leaving 13 bases not matched to a gene. The CDR3 sequence is 16 residues long. The CDR3 DNA sequence: TGTGCCATCAGTCAGTTTTCAGGGACAGGGGCGGTCGAGCAGTACTTC. Translation gives CAISQFSGTGAVEQYF.

The J gene is TRBJ1-3, the V gene TRBV25-1, with 7 bases lining up with TRBD1. This CDR3 is built from 16 residues. The J segment lost 0 bases and the V segment lost 5 bases, leaving 7 bases of the junction unmatched. In germline, CDR1 is MGHDK, CDR2 SYGVNS. In DNA form, the CDR3 reads TGTGCCAGCAGTTACGGACAGGTTAGCTCTGGAAACACCATATATTTT. Translation: CASSYGQVSSGNTIYF.

The chain is built from TRBV30 and TRBJ2-5; 8 bases match TRBD1. The DNA end is a closer match to TRBJ2-7, so the J assignment may be wrong. The V gene's germline CDR1 is GTSNPN and CDR2 SVGIG (reference sequence). This CDR3 is 14 amino acids long. Here the CDR3 DNA reads TGTGCCTGGAGCCGGACAGGGAACTCCTACGAGCAGTACTTC. Protein: CAWSRTGNSYEQYF.

CDR3 nucleotides: TGTGCCAGTAGTATCGTCAGGGGGATAGGAAACTCTGGGGCCAACGTCCTGACTTTC. This sequence encodes CASSIVRGIGNSGANVLTF. The J gene is TRBJ2-6, the V gene TRBV19, with TRBD1 identical over 7 bases. Germline V gives CDR1 LNHDA, CDR2 SQIVND (reference sequence). Trimming removed 3 bases from V and 0 bases from J; junction bases left unmatched: 11. CDR3 size: 19 residues.

The count of this clone is one. In nucleotides, the CDR3 is TGTGCCAGCAGAACCGACAGGGCAAGGAACTATGGCTACACCTTC. This translates into CASRTDRARNYGYTF. This sequence joins TRBV7-9 and TRBJ1-2; 7 bases map to TRBD1. The CDR3 is made up of 15 amino acids. Germline lookup yields CDR1 SEHNR and CDR2 FQNEAQ (reference sequence). The junction had 9 bases not matched to a gene; V was cut back by 6 bases and J by 2 bases. The full variable domain, completed using reference TRBV7-9 and TRBJ1-2, is DTGVSQNPRHKITKRGQNVTFRCDPISEHNRLYWYRQTLGQGPEFLTYFQNEAQLEKSRLLSDRFSAERPKGSFSTLEIQRTEQGDSAMYLCASRTDRARNYGYTFGSGTRLTVV.

The V gene is TRBV5-6, the J gene TRBJ1-2; 7 positions match TRBD1. J gave up 7 bases and V 5 bases, and 8 bases lay outside the gene matches. The germline CDR1 and CDR2 sequences are SGHDT and YYEEEE. CDR3 length equals 13 residues. CDR3 bases: TGTGCCAGCAGGCCCGACAGGGTTAGTGGCTACACCTTC. It encodes CASRPDRVSGYTF.

V usage is TRBV2 and J usage is TRBJ1-6, with TRBD1 matching 7 bases. The CDR3 contains 14 residues. Per the germline V gene, CDR1 is SNHLY and CDR2 is FYNNEI. The V and J ends lost 7 bases and 11 bases, in that order; junction bases with no gene match: 11. This CDR3 reads CASTGRTGVAPLHF. For the CDR3, the DNA is TGTGCCAGCACCGGGCGGACAGGTGTTGCACCCCTCCACTTT.

This chain connects TRBV9 to TRBJ1-2; D unresolved. Looked up from germline, CDR1 is SGDLS and CDR2 is YYNGEE. Trimming pared 0 bases from V and 8 bases from J, leaving 11 bases between. The CDR3 contains 13 residues. This CDR3 reads CASSVGQVTGYTF. The CDR3 DNA follows: TGTGCCAGCAGCGTAGGTCAGGTAACGGGCTACACCTTC.